This T cell receptor (beta chain) derives from a study of T cells in localized non-small cell lung cancer. General observations from the study: Compared with tumor, uninvolved adjacent lung displayed greater T cell clonality, ranking highest overall. Among blood samples, higher T cell density accompanied longer overall survival.

The method was immunoSEQ multiplex PCR; TCRdb's version includes in-frame clones alone and lacks a portion of them. Of some 55,000 clones listed, about 85% are singletons. Details on this clone: Its antigen is as yet unknown.

This clonotype originated in a female donor of 60 years or more with stage II squamous cell lung carcinoma. The sample consisted of peripheral blood, taken before any cancer treatment.

The CDR3 nucleotides read TGTGCCAGTAGTACTCCTCCCGGGACAGGGGGCCCTTTTAGCAATCAGCCCCAGCATTTT. It encodes CASSTPPGTGGPFSNQPQHF. V gene TRBV19 combines with J gene TRBJ1-5; 12 bases line up with TRBD1. The CDR3 length is 20 residues. In germline, CDR1 is LNHDA, CDR2 SQIVND (reference sequence). Trimming cost V 4 bases and J 0 bases; bases outside gene matches: 13.